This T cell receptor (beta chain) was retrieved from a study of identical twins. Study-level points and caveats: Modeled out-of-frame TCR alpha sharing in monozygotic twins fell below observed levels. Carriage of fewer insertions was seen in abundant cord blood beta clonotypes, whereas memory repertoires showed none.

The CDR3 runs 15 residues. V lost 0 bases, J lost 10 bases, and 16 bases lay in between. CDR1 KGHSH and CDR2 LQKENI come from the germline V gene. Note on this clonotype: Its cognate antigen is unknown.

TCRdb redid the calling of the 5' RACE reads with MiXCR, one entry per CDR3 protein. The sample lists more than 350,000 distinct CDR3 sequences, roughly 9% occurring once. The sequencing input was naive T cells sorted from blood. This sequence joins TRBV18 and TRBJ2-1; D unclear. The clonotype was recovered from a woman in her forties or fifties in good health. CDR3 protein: CASSPPLVHFSEQFF. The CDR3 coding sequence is TGTGCCAGCTCACCACCGCTAGTCCACTTTTCCGAGCAGTTCTTC.